One TCR beta chain is described in this entry. Data came from immunoSEQ multiplex PCR; TCRdb stores just in-frame clones and leaves some out. The table includes almost 90,000 clones, roughly 84% detected once. This entry is derived from a study of PD-L1 blockade in urothelial cancer. Overall study: Patients had been given 0 to 3 earlier chemotherapy regimens. Blood yielded a median of around 150,000 T cells per sample. At 3 weeks (second dose) and 6 weeks after starting treatment, blood was analyzed.

CDR3 size: 15 residues. Per germline, CDR1 SGHRS and CDR2 YFSETQ. The V and J ends lost 0 bases and 4 bases respectively, with 13 bases between them. Noted time point: pretreatment peripheral blood. The origin of this receptor is a man in his fifties or sixties with urothelial cancer. The material sequenced was PBMCs, taken around atezolizumab (anti-PD-L1) treatment. V and J are TRBV5-1 and TRBJ1-1, with D perhaps TRBD1 (6 bases). DNA for the CDR3: TGCGCCAGCAGCTTGGCCGGGGGGGGCCTCACTGAAGCTTTCTTT. Translated, it gives CASSLAGGGLTEAFF.